The rows below give T cell receptor beta chains drawn from one sample of a study of OX40 agonist ivuxolimab in advanced cancers. The protocol was immunoSEQ multiplex PCR, while the TCRdb copy is restricted to in-frame clones and leaves out a portion. The sample yields 25,000 to 35,000 clones, 75% to 90% seen once. The sequencing used CD4+ or CD8+ T cells sorted from blood, collected in a trial of the OX40 agonist ivuxolimab. The receptors were gathered from an adult with an advanced solid tumor such as melanoma, head and neck, liver or kidney cancer. Each CDR3 is given with its conserved first and last residue. Each record gives: clone size, J gene, D gene, V gene, CDR3 DNA, CDR3 protein. D genes are given only for firm matches. The size of a clone is reported for some rows only, either as once, few or many, or as a class for expanded clones.

size: .
J: TRBJ2-7
D: TRBD2
V: TRBV27
DNA: TGTGCCAGCACACTCCGGGACTATCCCTACGAGCAGTACTTC
CDR3: CASTLRDYPYEQYF

size: .
J: TRBJ1-2
D: .
V: TRBV6-5
DNA: TGTGCCAGCAGTCGGGATCTAGGTATTAGTGGCTACACCTTC
CDR3: CASSRDLGISGYTF

size: .
J: TRBJ2-7
D: .
V: TRBV27
DNA: TGTGCCAGCAGTTTATCTAGGAGTGCCTACGAGCAGTACTTC
CDR3: CASSLSRSAYEQYF

size: .
J: TRBJ2-7
D: .
V: TRBV5-1
DNA: TGCGCCAGCAGCTTGGCCGGTTACAGGCCCACCTACGAGCAGTACTTC
CDR3: CASSLAGYRPTYEQYF

size: .
J: TRBJ2-1
D: .
V: TRBV7-9
DNA: TGTGCCAGCAGCTTATCGCAGGGAATGATTGGCAATGAGCAGTTCTTC
CDR3: CASSLSQGMIGNEQFF

size: .
J: TRBJ2-1
D: .
V: TRBV19
DNA: TGTGCCAGTAGTATCGGGTACAATGAGCAGTTCTTC
CDR3: CASSIGYNEQFF

size: .
J: TRBJ2-7
D: TRBD2
V: TRBV28
DNA: TGTGCCAGCAGTTTAAAACTGGGACTAGCGGGTAGGTTGTACGAGCAGTACTTC
CDR3: CASSLKLGLAGRLYEQYF

size: .
J: TRBJ1-1
D: .
V: TRBV6-1
DNA: TGTGCCAGCAGTGAAATTGGAGGTTGGGCCGGGAACACTGAAGCTTTCTTT
CDR3: CASSEIGGWAGNTEAFF

size: .
J: TRBJ2-3
D: .
V: TRBV19
DNA: TGTGCCAGTAGTATGTTCCCGAAGACCACAGATACGCAGTATTTT
CDR3: CASSMFPKTTDTQYF

size: once
J: TRBJ2-1
D: TRBD2
V: TRBV2
DNA: TGTGCCAGAGCCGGGACTAGCCGGTACAATGAGCAGTTCTTC
CDR3: CARAGTSRYNEQFF

size: .
J: TRBJ2-1
D: TRBD2
V: TRBV9
DNA: TGTGCCAGCAGCATATCTAGCGGGCACAATGAGCAGTTCTTC
CDR3: CASSISSGHNEQFF

size: .
J: TRBJ1-6
D: .
V: TRBV25-1
DNA: TGTGCCAGCAGTGAACGGGAAGCTACTTATAATTCACCCCTCCACTTT
CDR3: CASSEREATYNSPLHF

size: once
J: TRBJ2-7
D: TRBD1
V: TRBV5-1
DNA: TGCGCCAGTAAGCACTCGACAGGGACGTCTGAGCAGTACTTC
CDR3: CASKHSTGTSEQYF

size: .
J: TRBJ2-7
D: .
V: TRBV11-2
DNA: TGTGCCAGCAGCTTAACTAGCCGTGACTCCTACGAGCAGTACTTC
CDR3: CASSLTSRDSYEQYF

size: few
J: TRBJ1-1
D: .
V: TRBV6-5
DNA: TGTGCCAGCAGTTACCCGCGCGGGGAAGGGATTACTGAAGCTTTCTTT
CDR3: CASSYPRGEGITEAFF

size: .
J: TRBJ1-1
D: .
V: TRBV9
DNA: TGTGCCAGCAGACAGTACCTGGAAGCTTTCTTT
CDR3: CASRQYLEAFF

size: .
J: TRBJ2-7
D: .
V: TRBV18
DNA: TGTGCCAGCTCACCAAACTACGAGCAGTACTTC
CDR3: CASSPNYEQYF

size: .
J: TRBJ2-1
D: .
V: TRBV19
DNA: TGTGCCAGTAGTATAGCCTCCTACAATGAGCAGTTCTTC
CDR3: CASSIASYNEQFF

size: .
J: TRBJ1-2
D: .
V: TRBV11-2
DNA: TGTGCCAGCAGCTGGAATACGGCGGGCTATGGCTACACCTTC
CDR3: CASSWNTAGYGYTF

size: .
J: TRBJ1-1
D: .
V: TRBV7-6
DNA: TGTGCCAGCAGCTTAGCGCCTATGAACACTGAAGCTTTCTTT
CDR3: CASSLAPMNTEAFF

size: .
J: TRBJ2-7
D: .
V: TRBV9
DNA: TGTGCCAGCAGCACCTCGGGGGACACGAACTACGAGCAGTACTTC
CDR3: CASSTSGDTNYEQYF

size: .
J: TRBJ2-1
D: .
V: TRBV5-4
DNA: TGTGCCAGCAGCTTGGCAATGAGGGACCTATACAATGAGCAGTTCTTC
CDR3: CASSLAMRDLYNEQFF

size: once
J: TRBJ1-2
D: .
V: TRBV6-5
DNA: TGTGCCAGCAGTTTCGGTGACAGCAACTATGGCTACACCTTC
CDR3: CASSFGDSNYGYTF

size: .
J: TRBJ2-7
D: TRBD1
V: TRBV4-1
DNA: TGCGCCAGCAGCTCGCAGGGGGCCCCAACCTACGAGCAGTACTTC
CDR3: CASSSQGAPTYEQYF

size: .
J: TRBJ2-5
D: TRBD2
V: TRBV9
DNA: TGTGCCAGCAGCGTAGGGACTAGCGGGAGGACCGAAGAGACCCAGTACTTC
CDR3: CASSVGTSGRTEETQYF

size: .
J: TRBJ1-2
D: TRBD1
V: TRBV5-1
DNA: TGCGCCAGCAGCAACCGACAGGGGGCTTACTATGGCTACACCTTC
CDR3: CASSNRQGAYYGYTF

size: .
J: TRBJ1-6
D: .
V: TRBV6-4
DNA: TGTGCCAGCAGTGACAGGCTCAATTCACCCCTCCACTTT
CDR3: CASSDRLNSPLHF

size: .
J: TRBJ1-3
D: .
V: TRBV21-1
DNA: TGTGCCAGCAGCAATTTCACCCCGGGGTACTCTGGAAACACCATATATTTT
CDR3: CASSNFTPGYSGNTIYF

size: .
J: TRBJ1-5
D: .
V: TRBV19
DNA: TGTGCCAGTAAGGCAGGGGGCAATCAGCCCCAGCATTTT
CDR3: CASKAGGNQPQHF

size: .
J: TRBJ2-7
D: .
V: TRBV28
DNA: TGTGCCAGCAGTCCCCCAGGTGAGGACGTCTACGAGCAGTACTTC
CDR3: CASSPPGEDVYEQYF

size: .
J: TRBJ2-1
D: TRBD2
V: TRBV16
DNA: TGTGCCAGCAGCCACTCTCTAGCGGGAGCCGAGTTCTTC
CDR3: CASSHSLAGAEFF

size: .
J: TRBJ1-5
D: .
V: TRBV10-1
DNA: TGCGCCAGCAGTCAAGGAAGGGGACAGCCCCAGCATTTT
CDR3: CASSQGRGQPQHF

size: .
J: TRBJ1-4
D: .
V: TRBV5-1
DNA: TGCGCCAGCAGCTTGGAGACAGCGATAACTAATGAAAAACTGTTTTTT
CDR3: CASSLETAITNEKLFF

size: few
J: TRBJ1-1
D: TRBD1
V: TRBV4-1
DNA: TGCGCCAGCAGCCAAGACCACGGACCGCAGGGGGACACTGAAGCTTTCTTT
CDR3: CASSQDHGPQGDTEAFF

size: once
J: TRBJ1-4
D: .
V: TRBV27
DNA: TGTGCCAGCAGCCTGGGGTCGACGGCCCATGAAAAACTGTTTTTT
CDR3: CASSLGSTAHEKLFF

size: .
J: TRBJ1-4
D: .
V: TRBV28
DNA: TGTGCCAGCAGTTCCCAAGCGTGGGGTCCTCTTAATGAAAAACTGTTTTTT
CDR3: CASSSQAWGPLNEKLFF

size: .
J: TRBJ2-2
D: .
V: TRBV7-9
DNA: TGTGCCAGCGCAAATACCGGGGGTACGAACACCGGGGAGCTGTTTTTT
CDR3: CASANTGGTNTGELFF

size: .
J: TRBJ2-7
D: TRBD1
V: TRBV4-1
DNA: TGCGCCAGCAGCCCCGGGACAGGGTTTGAGTACGAGCAGTACTTC
CDR3: CASSPGTGFEYEQYF

size: few
J: TRBJ1-1
D: .
V: TRBV16
DNA: TGTGCCAGCAGCCAATCGGGGGTAGCGTTCACTGAAGCTTTCTTT
CDR3: CASSQSGVAFTEAFF

size: .
J: TRBJ2-5
D: .
V: TRBV7-3
DNA: TGTGCCAGCAGCTTAACAGGGACACCCCAAGAGACCCAGTACTTC
CDR3: CASSLTGTPQETQYF

size: .
J: TRBJ1-2
D: TRBD1
V: TRBV10-3
DNA: TGTGCCATCAGTGAGCCTCCGGGACAGGGTAACTATGGCTACACCTTC
CDR3: CAISEPPGQGNYGYTF

size: .
J: TRBJ2-7
D: .
V: TRBV7-9
DNA: TGTGCCAGCAGCTTAGCGCGACAATTCCACGAGCAGTACTTC
CDR3: CASSLARQFHEQYF

size: .
J: TRBJ1-1
D: .
V: TRBV9
DNA: TGTGCCAGCGGGCCGGGGAACACTGAAGCTTTCTTT
CDR3: CASGPGNTEAFF

size: .
J: TRBJ1-2
D: TRBD1
V: TRBV11-1
DNA: TGTGCCAGCAGCCCCACGGACAGGGTTATTTCGAATGGCTACACCTTC
CDR3: CASSPTDRVISNGYTF

size: .
J: TRBJ1-2
D: TRBD1
V: TRBV29-1
DNA: TGCAGCGTATCCCCGGGACAGGTCCTCCTGGATGGCTACACCTTC
CDR3: CSVSPGQVLLDGYTF

size: once
J: TRBJ2-1
D: .
V: TRBV11-2
DNA: TGTGCCAGCAGCGATAGCGCCTCCTACAATGAGCAGTTCTTC
CDR3: CASSDSASYNEQFF

size: .
J: TRBJ2-2
D: TRBD2
V: TRBV19
DNA: TGTGCGAGCTTTAGCGGGTTGTTAGGGGAGCTGTTTTTT
CDR3: CASFSGLLGELFF

size: .
J: TRBJ2-1
D: TRBD1
V: TRBV5-1
DNA: TGCGCCAGCAGCTTGCGCCCCGGGACAGGGAACAATGAGCAGTTCTTC
CDR3: CASSLRPGTGNNEQFF

size: .
J: TRBJ2-3
D: TRBD2
V: TRBV13
DNA: TGTGCCAGCAGCTTCTACAGAGGACTAGCGGGGCCCCCGTTCCGGGCAGATACGCAGTATTTT
CDR3: CASSFYRGLAGPPFRADTQYF

size: .
J: TRBJ2-7
D: .
V: TRBV19
DNA: TGTGCCAGTAGTATTCTCCCTAGTAGGGAGCAGTACTTC
CDR3: CASSILPSREQYF

size: .
J: TRBJ2-1
D: TRBD2
V: TRBV18
DNA: TGTGCCAGCTCACCAATTACTAGCGGGGCTGCCTACAATGAGCAGTTCTTC
CDR3: CASSPITSGAAYNEQFF